This T cell receptor (beta chain) was identified in a study of vaccination and CD4 T cells after COVID-19. Broader study findings: Apart from involving relatively few convalescent patients, the work omitted early post-infection timepoints.

In this sample, this clonotype turned up a few times. What it binds is unknown. The CDR3 is 11 residues long. Germline values: CDR1 SQVTM, CDR2 ANQGSEA. Trimming left V 3 bases short and J 5 bases short, with 7 bases between. With the Oncomine TCR Beta short-read assay, DNA from cultured CD4+ T cells was sequenced. TCRdb processed the PCR reads anew with MiXCR; each CDR3 protein has one entry. The data show some 11,000 distinct CDR3 sequences, about 26% seen once. Regarding treatment: approximately 9-day PBMC culture with coronavirus spike peptide pools or control peptides (ViraFEST assay). J is TRBJ1-2 and V is TRBV29-1; D gene uncertain. Sample: CD4+ T cells from blood, cultured in vitro, taken after SARS-CoV-2 vaccination. The TCR was taken from a human donor who had recovered from COVID-19. The CDR3 nucleotides are TGCAGCGTTGATTTTTGGTATGGCTACACCTTC. This encodes CSVDFWYGYTF.